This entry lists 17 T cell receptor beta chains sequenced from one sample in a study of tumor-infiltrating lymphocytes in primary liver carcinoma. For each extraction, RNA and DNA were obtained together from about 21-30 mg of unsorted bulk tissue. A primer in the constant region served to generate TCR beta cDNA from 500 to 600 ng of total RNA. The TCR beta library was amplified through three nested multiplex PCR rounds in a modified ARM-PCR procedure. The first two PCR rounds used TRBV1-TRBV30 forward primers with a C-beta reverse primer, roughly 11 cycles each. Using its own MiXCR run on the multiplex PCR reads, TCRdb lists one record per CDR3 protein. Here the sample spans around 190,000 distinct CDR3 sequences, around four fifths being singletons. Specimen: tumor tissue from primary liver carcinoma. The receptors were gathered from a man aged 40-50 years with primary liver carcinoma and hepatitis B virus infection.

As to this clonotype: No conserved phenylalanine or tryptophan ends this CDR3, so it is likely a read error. Here the CDR3 reads CASSSIRNSYEQYL. In DNA form, the CDR3 reads TGTGCCAGCAGCTCTATCAGGAACTCATACGAGCAGTACCTC. The rearrangement links TRBV11-2 to TRBJ2-7; unclear D gene. The CDR3 covers 14 residues. V was cut by 4 bases and J by 4 bases, with 14 bases left in between. Germline V gene sequence: CDR1 SGHAT, CDR2 FQNNGV.

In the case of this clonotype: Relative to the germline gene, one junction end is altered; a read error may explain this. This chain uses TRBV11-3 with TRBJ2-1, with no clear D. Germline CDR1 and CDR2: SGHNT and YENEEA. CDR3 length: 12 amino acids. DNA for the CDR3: TGTGCCAGAAGCTTAAATGCTAATGGGCAGTTCTTC. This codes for CARSLNANGQFF.

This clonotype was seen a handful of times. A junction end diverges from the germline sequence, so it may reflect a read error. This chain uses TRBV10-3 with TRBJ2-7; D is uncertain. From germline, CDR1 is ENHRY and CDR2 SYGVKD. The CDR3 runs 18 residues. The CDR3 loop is CAISDPSLRYDRAYEQYF. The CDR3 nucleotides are TGTGCCATTAGTGACCCATCCCTCCGGTACGATAGGGCCTACGAGCAGTACTTC.

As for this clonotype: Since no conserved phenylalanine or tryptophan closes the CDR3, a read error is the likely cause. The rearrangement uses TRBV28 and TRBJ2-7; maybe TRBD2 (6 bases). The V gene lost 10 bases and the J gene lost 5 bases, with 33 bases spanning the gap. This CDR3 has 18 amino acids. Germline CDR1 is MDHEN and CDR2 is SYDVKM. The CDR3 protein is CAIFPGARAGASVHEQYL. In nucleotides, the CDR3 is TGTGCCATTTTCCCTGGGGCCCGCGCCGGGGCTAGCGTCCACGAGCAGTACTTA.

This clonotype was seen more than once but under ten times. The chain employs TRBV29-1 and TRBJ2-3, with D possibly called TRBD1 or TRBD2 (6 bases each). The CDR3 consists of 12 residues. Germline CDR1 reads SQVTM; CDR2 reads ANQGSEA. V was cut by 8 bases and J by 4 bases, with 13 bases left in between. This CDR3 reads CSLHRDSDTQYF. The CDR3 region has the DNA TGCAGCTTACACAGGGACTCAGATACGCAGTATTTT.

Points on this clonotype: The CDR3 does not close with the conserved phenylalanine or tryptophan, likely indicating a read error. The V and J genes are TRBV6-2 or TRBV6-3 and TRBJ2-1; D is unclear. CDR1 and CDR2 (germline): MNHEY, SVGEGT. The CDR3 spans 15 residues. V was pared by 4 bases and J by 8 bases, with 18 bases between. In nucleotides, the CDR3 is TGTGCCAGCAGTTCCCGCGCCGAAGTATACGATGAGCAGTTCCTC. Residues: CASSSRAEVYDEQFL.

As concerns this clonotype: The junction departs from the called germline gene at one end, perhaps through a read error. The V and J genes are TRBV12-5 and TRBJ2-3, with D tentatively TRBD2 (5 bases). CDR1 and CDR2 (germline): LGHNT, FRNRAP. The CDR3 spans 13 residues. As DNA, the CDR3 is TGTGCTAATGGTTTGGGATTGGGAGATACTCAGTATTTT. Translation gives CANGLGLGDTQYF.

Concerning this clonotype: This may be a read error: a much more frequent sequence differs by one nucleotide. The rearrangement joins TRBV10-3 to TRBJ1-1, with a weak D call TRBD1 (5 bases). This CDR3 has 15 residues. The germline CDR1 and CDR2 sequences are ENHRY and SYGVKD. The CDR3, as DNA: TGTACCATCAGTAAAGGGACGACGATGAACACTGAAGCTTTCTTT. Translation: CTISKGTTMNTEAFF.

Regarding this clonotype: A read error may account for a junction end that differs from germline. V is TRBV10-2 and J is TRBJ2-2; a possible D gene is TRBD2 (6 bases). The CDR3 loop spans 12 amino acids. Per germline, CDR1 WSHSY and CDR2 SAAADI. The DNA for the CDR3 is TGCGCCAGTACCCACACCACCGGGGAGGTGTTTTTT. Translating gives CASTHTTGEVFF.

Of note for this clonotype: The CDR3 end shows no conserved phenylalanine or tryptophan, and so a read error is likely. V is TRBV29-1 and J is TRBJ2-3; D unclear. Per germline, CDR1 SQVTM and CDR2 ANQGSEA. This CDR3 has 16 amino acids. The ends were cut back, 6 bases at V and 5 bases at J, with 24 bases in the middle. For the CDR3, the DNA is TGCAGCGTCGCTGGAGTGGACGGACGTAACAGAGATACGCAGTATATT. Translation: CSVAGVDGRNRDTQYI.

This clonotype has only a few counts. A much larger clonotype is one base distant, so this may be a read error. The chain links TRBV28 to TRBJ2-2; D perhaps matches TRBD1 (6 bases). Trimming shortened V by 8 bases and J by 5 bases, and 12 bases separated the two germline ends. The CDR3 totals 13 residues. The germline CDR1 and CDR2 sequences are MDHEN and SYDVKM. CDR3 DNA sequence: TGTGCCAGCGACAGGCGGGCAACCGGGGAGCTGTTTTTT. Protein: CASDRRATGELFF.

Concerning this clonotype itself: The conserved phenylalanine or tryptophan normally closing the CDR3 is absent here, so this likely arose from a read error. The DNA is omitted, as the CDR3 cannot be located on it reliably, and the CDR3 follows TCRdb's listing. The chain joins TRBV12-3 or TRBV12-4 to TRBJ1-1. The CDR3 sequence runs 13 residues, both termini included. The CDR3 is CASRTITDTEAIY.

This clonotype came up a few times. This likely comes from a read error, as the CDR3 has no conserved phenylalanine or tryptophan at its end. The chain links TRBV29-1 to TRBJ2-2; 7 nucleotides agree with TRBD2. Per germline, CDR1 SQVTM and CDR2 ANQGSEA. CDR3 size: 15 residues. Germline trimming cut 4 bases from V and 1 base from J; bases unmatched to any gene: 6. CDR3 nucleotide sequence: TGCAGCGTTGGGACTAGTGCGGTGAACACCGGGGAGCTGTTTTTA. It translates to CSVGTSAVNTGELFL.

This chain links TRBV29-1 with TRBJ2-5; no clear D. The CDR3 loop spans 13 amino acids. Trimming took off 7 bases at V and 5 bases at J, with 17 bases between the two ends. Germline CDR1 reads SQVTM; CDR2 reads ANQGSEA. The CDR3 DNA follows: TGCAGCGCTCAAGATCCTGTTCGGGAGACCCAGTACTTC. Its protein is CSAQDPVRETQYF.

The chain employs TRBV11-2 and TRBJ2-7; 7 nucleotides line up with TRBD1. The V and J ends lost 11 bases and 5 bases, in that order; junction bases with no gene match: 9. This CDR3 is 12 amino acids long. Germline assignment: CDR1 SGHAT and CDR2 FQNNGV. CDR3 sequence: CAYSFDRDEQYF. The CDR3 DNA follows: TGTGCCTACAGCTTCGACAGGGACGAGCAGTACTTC.

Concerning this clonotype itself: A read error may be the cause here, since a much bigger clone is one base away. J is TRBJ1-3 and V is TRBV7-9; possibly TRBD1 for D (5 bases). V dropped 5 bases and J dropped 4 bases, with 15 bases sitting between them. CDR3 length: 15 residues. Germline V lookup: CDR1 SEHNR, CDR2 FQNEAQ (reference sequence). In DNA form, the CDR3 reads TGTGCCAGCAGCGAAGCAGGGATCATCGGAAACACCATATATTTT. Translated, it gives CASSEAGIIGNTIYF.

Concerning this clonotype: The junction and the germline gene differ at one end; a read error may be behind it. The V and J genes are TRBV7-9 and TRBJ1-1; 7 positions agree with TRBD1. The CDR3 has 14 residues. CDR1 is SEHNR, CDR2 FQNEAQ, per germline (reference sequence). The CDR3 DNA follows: TGTGCCTGCAGCTTACGGGACAGCGACACTGAAGCTTGCTTT. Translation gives CACSLRDSDTEACF.